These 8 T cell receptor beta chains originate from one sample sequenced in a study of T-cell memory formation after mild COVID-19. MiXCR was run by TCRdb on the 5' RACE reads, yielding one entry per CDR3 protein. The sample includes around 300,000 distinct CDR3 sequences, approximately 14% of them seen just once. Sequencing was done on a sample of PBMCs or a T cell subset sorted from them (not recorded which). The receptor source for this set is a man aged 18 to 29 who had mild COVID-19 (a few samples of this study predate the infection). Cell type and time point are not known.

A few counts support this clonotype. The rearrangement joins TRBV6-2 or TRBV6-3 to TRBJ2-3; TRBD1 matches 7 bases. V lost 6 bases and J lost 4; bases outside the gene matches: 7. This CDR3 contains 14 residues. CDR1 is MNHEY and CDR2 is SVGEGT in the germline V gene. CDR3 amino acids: CASSRDSHADTQYF. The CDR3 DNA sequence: TGTGCCAGCAGCCGGGACAGCCACGCAGATACGCAGTATTTT.

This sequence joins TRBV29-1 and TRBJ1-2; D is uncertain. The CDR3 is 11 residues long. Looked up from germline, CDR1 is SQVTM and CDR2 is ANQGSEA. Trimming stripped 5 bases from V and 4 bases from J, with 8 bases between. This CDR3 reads CSVPESYGYTF. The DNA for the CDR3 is TGCAGCGTTCCAGAGAGCTATGGCTACACCTTC.

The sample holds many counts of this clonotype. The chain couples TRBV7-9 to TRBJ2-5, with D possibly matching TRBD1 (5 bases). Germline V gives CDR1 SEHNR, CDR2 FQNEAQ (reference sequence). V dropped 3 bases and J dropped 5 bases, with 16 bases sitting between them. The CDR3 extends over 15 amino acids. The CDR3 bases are TGTGCCAGCAGCTTGAATGGCGGTTACAGGGAGACCCAGTACTTC. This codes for CASSLNGGYRETQYF.

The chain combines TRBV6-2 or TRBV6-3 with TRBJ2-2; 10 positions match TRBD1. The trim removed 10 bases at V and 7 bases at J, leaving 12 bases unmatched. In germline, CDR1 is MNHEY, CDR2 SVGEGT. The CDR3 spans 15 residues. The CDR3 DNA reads TGTGCCACCTACCTGACAGGGGGCGCCGACGGGGAGCTGTTTTTT. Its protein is CATYLTGGADGELFF.

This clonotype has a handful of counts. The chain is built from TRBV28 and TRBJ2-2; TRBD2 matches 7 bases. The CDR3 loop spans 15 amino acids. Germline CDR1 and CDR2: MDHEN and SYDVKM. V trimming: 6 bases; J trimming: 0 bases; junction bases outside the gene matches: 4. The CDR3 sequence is CASSRTSANTGELFF. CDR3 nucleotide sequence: TGTGCCAGCAGCCGCACTAGCGCGAACACCGGGGAGCTGTTTTTT. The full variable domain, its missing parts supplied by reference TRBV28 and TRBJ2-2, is DVKVTQSSRYLVKRTGEKVFLECVQDMDHENMFWYRQDPGLGLRLIYFSYDVKMKEKGDIPEGYSVSREKKERFSLILESASTNQTSMYLCASSRTSANTGELFFGEGSRLTVL.

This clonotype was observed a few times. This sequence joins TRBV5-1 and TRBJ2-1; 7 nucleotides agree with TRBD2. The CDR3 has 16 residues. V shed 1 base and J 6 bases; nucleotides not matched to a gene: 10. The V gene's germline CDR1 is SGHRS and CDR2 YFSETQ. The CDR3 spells CASSLPNGGIFNEQFF. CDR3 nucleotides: TGCGCCAGCAGCTTGCCTAACGGGGGGATCTTCAATGAGCAGTTCTTC.

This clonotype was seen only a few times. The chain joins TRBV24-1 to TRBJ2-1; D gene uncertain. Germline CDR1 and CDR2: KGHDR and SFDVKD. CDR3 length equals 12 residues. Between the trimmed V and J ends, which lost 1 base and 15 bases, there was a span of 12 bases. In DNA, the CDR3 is TGTGCCACCAGTGATTTCCCCCAAAGGCTGTTCTTC. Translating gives CATSDFPQRLFF.

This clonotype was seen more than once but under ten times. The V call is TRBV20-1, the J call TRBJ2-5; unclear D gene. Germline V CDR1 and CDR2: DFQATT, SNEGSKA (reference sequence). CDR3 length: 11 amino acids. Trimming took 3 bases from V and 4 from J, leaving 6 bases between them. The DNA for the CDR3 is TGCAGTGCTAGCTCGTTAGAGACCCAGTACTTC. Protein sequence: CSASSLETQYF.